The clone carrying this T cell receptor (beta chain) was recorded a few times. Its cognate antigen is unknown. The data belong to a study of blood T cells in healthy people across ages. Whole-study context: About one barcoded beta molecule per two T cells was the capture yield of template switching.

Primers used in a second PCR of roughly 7 to 12 cycles were a sample-barcoded 5' primer and a J-beta primer mix. A template-switch adaptor that had 12 random nucleotides put a tag on each cDNA molecule. In TCRdb, the 5' RACE reads were re-called with MiXCR into one record per CDR3 protein. The sample lists more than 700,000 distinct CDR3 sequences, about 55% occurring once. With V trimmed by 4 bases and J by 8 bases, 5 bases remained unmatched. Germline CDR1 reads SGHVS; CDR2 reads FQNEAQ. This CDR3 region has 13 residues. Study findings and constraints: With age, beta diversity per million T cells declined roughly linearly, significantly by 40.

The material sequenced was blood. The genes are TRBV7-8 and TRBJ1-2, with TRBD1 matching over 9 bases. This receptor was taken from a man older than 75 in good health. This CDR3 reads CASSYVDRGGYTF. In DNA form, the CDR3 reads TGTGCCAGCAGCTATGTGGACAGGGGAGGCTACACCTTC.